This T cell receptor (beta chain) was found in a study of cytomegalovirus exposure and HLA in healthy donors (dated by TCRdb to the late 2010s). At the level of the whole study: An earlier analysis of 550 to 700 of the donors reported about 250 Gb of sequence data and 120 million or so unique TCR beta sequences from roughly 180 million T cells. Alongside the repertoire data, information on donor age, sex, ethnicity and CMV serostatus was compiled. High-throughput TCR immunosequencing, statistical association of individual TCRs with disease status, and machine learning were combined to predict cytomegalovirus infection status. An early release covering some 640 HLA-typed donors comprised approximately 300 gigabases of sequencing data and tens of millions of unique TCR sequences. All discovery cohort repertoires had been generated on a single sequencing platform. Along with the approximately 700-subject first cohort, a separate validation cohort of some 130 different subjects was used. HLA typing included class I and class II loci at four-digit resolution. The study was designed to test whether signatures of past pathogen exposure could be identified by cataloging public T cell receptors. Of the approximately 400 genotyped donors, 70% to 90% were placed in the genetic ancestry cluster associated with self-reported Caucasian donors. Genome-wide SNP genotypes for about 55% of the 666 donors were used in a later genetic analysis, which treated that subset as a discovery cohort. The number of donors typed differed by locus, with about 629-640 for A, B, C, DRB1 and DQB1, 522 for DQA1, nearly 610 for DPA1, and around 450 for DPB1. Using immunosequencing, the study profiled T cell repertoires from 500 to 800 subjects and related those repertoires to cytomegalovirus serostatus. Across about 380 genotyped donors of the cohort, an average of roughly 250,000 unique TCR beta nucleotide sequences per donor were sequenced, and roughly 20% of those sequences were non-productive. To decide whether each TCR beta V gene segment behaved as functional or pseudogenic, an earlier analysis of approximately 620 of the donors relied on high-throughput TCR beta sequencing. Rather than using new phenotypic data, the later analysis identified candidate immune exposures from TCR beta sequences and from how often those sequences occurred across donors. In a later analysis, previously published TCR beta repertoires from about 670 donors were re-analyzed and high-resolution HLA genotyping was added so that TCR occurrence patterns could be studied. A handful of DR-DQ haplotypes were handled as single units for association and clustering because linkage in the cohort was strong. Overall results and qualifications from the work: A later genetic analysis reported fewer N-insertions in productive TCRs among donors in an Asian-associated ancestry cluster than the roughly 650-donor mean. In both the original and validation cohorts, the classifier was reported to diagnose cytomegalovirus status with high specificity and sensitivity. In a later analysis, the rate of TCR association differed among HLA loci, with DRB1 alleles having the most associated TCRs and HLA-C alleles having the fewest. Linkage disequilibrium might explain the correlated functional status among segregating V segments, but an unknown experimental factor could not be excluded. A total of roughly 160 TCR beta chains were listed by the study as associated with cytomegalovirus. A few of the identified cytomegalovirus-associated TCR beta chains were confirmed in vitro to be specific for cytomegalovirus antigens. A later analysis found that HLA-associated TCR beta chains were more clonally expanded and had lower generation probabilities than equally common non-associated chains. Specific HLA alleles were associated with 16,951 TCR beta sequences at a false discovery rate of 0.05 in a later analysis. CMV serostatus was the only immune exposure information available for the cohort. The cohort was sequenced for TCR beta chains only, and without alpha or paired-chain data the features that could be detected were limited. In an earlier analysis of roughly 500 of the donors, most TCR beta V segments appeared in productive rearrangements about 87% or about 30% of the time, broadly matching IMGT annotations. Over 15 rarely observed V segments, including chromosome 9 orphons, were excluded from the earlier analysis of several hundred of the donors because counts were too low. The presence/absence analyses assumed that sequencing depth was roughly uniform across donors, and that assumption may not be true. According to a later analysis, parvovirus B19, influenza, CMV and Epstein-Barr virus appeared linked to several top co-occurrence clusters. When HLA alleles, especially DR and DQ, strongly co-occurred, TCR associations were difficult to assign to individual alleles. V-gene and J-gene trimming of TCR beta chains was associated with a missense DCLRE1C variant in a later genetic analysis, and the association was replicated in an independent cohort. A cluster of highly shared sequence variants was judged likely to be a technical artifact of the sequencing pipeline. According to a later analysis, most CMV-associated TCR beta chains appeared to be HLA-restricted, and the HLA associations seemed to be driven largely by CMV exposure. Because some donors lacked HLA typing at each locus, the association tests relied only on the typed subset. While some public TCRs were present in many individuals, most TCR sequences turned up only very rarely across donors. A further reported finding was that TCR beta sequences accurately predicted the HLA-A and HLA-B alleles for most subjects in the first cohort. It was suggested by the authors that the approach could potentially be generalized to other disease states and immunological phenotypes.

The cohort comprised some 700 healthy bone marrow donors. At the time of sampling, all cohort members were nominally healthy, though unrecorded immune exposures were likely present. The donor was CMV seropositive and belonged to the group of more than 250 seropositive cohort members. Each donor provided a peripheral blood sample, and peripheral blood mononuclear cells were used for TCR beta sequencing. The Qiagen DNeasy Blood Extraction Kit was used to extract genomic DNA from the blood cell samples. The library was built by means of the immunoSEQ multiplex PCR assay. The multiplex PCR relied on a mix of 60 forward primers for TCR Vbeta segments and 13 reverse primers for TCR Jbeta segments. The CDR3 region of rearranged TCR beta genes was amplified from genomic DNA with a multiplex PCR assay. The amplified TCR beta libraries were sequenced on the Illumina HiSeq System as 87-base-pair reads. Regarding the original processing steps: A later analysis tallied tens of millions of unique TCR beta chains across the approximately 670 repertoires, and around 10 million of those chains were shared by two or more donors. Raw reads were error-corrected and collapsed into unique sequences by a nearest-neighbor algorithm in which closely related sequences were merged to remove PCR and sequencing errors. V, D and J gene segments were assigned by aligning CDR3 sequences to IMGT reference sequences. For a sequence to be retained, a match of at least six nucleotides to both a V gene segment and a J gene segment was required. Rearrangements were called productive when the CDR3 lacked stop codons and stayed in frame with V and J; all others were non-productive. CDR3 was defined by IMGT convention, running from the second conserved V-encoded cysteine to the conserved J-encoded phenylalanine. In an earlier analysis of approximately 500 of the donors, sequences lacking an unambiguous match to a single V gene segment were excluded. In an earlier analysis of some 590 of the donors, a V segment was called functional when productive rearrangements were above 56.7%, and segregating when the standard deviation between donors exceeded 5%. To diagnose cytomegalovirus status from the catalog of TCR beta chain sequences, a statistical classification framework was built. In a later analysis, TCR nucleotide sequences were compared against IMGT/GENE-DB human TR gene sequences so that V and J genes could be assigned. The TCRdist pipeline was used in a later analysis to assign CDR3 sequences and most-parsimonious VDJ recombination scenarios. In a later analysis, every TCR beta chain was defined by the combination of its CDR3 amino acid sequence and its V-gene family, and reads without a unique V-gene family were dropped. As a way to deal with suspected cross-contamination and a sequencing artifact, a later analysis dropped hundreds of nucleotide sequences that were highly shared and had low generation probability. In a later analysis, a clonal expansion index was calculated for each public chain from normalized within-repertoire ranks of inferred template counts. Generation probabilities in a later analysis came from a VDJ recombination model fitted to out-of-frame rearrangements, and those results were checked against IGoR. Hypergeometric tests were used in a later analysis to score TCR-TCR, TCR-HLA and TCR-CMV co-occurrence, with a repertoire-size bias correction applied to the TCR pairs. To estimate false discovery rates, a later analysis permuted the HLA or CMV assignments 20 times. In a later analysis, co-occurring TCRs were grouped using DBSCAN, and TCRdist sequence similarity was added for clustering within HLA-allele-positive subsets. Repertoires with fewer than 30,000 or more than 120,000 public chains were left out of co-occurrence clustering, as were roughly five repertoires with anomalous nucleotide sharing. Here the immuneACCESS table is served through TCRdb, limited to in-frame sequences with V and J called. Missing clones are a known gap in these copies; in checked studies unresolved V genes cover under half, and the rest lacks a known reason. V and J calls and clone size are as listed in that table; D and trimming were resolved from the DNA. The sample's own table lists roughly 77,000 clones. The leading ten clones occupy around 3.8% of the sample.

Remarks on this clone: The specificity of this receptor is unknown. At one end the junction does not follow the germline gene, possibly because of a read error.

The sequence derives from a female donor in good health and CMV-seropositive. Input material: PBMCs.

The nucleotide sequence reads as follows: TGTGCTAGCAGCCGTCGCCCGGGACAGGCGAACACCGGGGAGCTGTTTTTT. Its amino acids are CASSRRPGQANTGELFF. The chain is assembled from TRBV7-7 and TRBJ2-2; 8 bases in between match TRBD1. The CDR3 starts with the cysteine, ends with the phenylalanine, and has 17 residues. This entry keeps only the CDR3 DNA: 51 bases, framed from base 1. The germline V gene (reference sequence) supplies CDR1 SSHAT and CDR2 FNYEAQ. Full variable domain (CDR3 extended with the reference TRBV7-7 and TRBJ2-2 proteins): GAGVSQSPRYKVTKRGQDVTLRCDPISSHATLYWYQQALGQGPEFLTYFNYEAQPDKSGLPSDRFSAERPEGSISTLTIQRTEQRDSAMYRCASSRRPGQANTGELFFGEGSRLTVL.